Listed below are T cell receptor beta chains from one sample, sequenced in a study of Ad26.COV2.S vaccination and SARS-CoV-2 variants. Repertoires were generated with immunoSEQ multiplex PCR, while TCRdb's copy carries only in-frame clones and drops some. The sample shows roughly 700,000 clones, about 89% of them seen only once. The sequencing here drew on peripheral blood, taken in a trial of Ad26.COV2.S vaccine versus placebo. The source of these receptors is a person between 18 and 65 years old who received the Ad26.COV2.S COVID-19 vaccine or a placebo. CDR3s include the opening cysteine and the closing phenylalanine or tryptophan. The order of the fields is D gene, V gene, clone size, J gene, CDR3 DNA, CDR3 protein. D genes are given only for firm matches. Expanded clones are given a class, and other clones once, few, many or no size at all.

TRBD1	TRBV11-3	.	TRBJ2-7	TGTGCCAGCAGCCGGCCACTCCAGGGGGTAGAGGGCTACGAGCAGTACTTC	CASSRPLQGVEGYEQYF
TRBD2	TRBV6-6	once	TRBJ2-1	TGTGCCAGCAGTTATTCCCTAGCGGGCTCCTACAATGAGCAGTTCTTC	CASSYSLAGSYNEQFF
.	TRBV10-2	.	TRBJ1-5	TGCGCCAGCAGTGGAGGAGGGTTGGGCAATCAGCCCCAGCATTTT	CASSGGGLGNQPQHF
TRBD2	TRBV10-3	.	TRBJ2-7	TGTGCCATCAGTAGAGCGGGAGCCGGCAACGAGCAGTACTTC	CAISRAGAGNEQYF
TRBD2	TRBV2	.	TRBJ2-3	TGTGCCAGCAGTGAACCCACTCGAGAGGGGGACCTTATAGCGGGAGATGGGACAGATACGCAGTATTTT	CASSEPTREGDLIAGDGTDTQYF
.	TRBV7-8	few	TRBJ1-1	TGTGCCAGCAGCTTAACGACAGGCCACTCGGAAGCTTTCTTT	CASSLTTGHSEAFF
TRBD1	TRBV27	.	TRBJ1-2	TGTGCCAGCAGTTTAGGGACAGGGACGGGCTACACCTTC	CASSLGTGTGYTF
TRBD2	TRBV19	.	TRBJ2-7	TGTGCCAGTAGTATAAAGCTAGCGGGCCGCGAGCAGTACTTC	CASSIKLAGREQYF
.	TRBV6-2/TRBV6-3	.	TRBJ1-1	TGTGCCAGCAGTTTCCGGGGGCAGAACACTGAAGCTTTCTTT	CASSFRGQNTEAFF
TRBD2	TRBV5-1	.	TRBJ2-3	TGCGCCAGCAGCTTGGAGGCTAGCGGGGTAAAGTATTTT	CASSLEASGVKYF
.	TRBV7-5	.	TRBJ2-3	TGTGCCAGAAGCTTAGCGACTTGGTTAGCGGGAGGGCGAGCAGATACGCAGTATTTT	CARSLATWLAGGRADTQYF
.	TRBV7-8	.	TRBJ1-2	TGTGCCAGCAGCTTAACAGAGAACTATGGCTACACCTTC	CASSLTENYGYTF
.	TRBV11-3	.	TRBJ2-3	TGTGCCAGCAGCCTAGGCACAGATACGCAGTATTTT	CASSLGTDTQYF
.	TRBV30	.	TRBJ1-5	TGTGCCTGGAGTGTGGTAGGCAATCAGCCCCAGCATTTT	CAWSVVGNQPQHF
TRBD1	TRBV2	.	TRBJ2-5	TGTGCCAGCAGACGGGGACAGGGGCAGACCCAGTACTTC	CASRRGQGQTQYF
TRBD1	TRBV5-4	.	TRBJ2-1	TGTGCCAGCAGCCAGGGACAGTTTATCTACAATGAGCAGTTCTTC	CASSQGQFIYNEQFF
TRBD1	TRBV24-1	.	TRBJ2-3	TGTGCCACCAGTGACCCGGGACAGGGGGCAACAGATACGCAGTATTTT	CATSDPGQGATDTQYF
.	TRBV7-3	.	TRBJ2-7	TGTGCCAGCAGCCAAGCGAGCTCCTACGAGCAGTACTTC	CASSQASSYEQYF
.	TRBV7-7	.	TRBJ2-3	TGTGCCAGCAGCTTCGGGGGCACAGATACGCAGTATTTT	CASSFGGTDTQYF
TRBD1	TRBV11-1	.	TRBJ2-5	TGTGCCAGCAGCCCCCCTCTGCAGACAGGGGGCGAGACCCAGTACTTC	CASSPPLQTGGETQYF
TRBD1	TRBV6-5	.	TRBJ1-2	TGTGCCAGCATCGACAGGGGCCACTATGGCTACACCTTC	CASIDRGHYGYTF
TRBD2	TRBV5-4	.	TRBJ2-1	TGTGCCAGCACCCAAGGCGGGGGAGCGTACAATGAGCAGTTCTTC	CASTQGGGAYNEQFF
.	TRBV5-1	.	TRBJ2-3	TGCGCCAGCAGCCCAAGCGGACCGAGCACAGATACGCAGTATTTT	CASSPSGPSTDTQYF
TRBD1	TRBV6-6	few	TRBJ1-6	TGTGCCAGCAGTTACACGACAGGGTATAATTCACCCCTCCACTTT	CASSYTTGYNSPLHF
.	TRBV10-3	.	TRBJ1-1	TGTGCCATCCGCGCAGGGACGAACACTGAAGCTTTCTTT	CAIRAGTNTEAFF
.	TRBV12-3/TRBV12-4	.	TRBJ1-2	TGTGCCAGCAGTGGACTGTCTATGCGTTACACCTTC	CASSGLSMRYTF
TRBD1	TRBV20-1	few	TRBJ1-3	TGCAGTGCTAGTTCAGGGGGCGCAGGAAACACCATATATTTT	CSASSGGAGNTIYF
.	TRBV7-9	.	TRBJ2-4	TGTGCCAGCAGCTTAGGGCCGACAGGCAGCAAAAACATTCAGTACTTC	CASSLGPTGSKNIQYF
TRBD1	TRBV19	once	TRBJ2-7	TGTGCCAGTAGTACCCCGACAGGGGGCAATTACGAGCAGTACTTC	CASSTPTGGNYEQYF
.	TRBV3-1/TRBV3-2	.	TRBJ2-7	TGTGCCAGCAGCCAAGTTTCTCTCACGGTCTACGAGCAGTACTTC	CASSQVSLTVYEQYF
TRBD1	TRBV7-2	.	TRBJ2-7	TGTGCCAGCAGCTCAAGAACAGGGGGCGAGCAGTACTTC	CASSSRTGGEQYF
.	TRBV7-7	.	TRBJ2-7	TGTGCCAGCAGCTTCTCACCCGGGGAAGAGCAGTACTTC	CASSFSPGEEQYF
.	TRBV7-2	.	TRBJ1-3	TGTGCCAGCAGCTTAGACTCCTCTCGGGGCTCTGGAAACACCATATATTTT	CASSLDSSRGSGNTIYF
TRBD1	TRBV10-3	.	TRBJ2-3	TGTGCCATCAGTGGGAGAACTGAAGGACAGGGCCTAGACTATACGCAGTATTTT	CAISGRTEGQGLDYTQYF
.	TRBV10-3	.	TRBJ1-1	TGTGCCATCAGCGCCCTAGTCGGACAGCAGAACACTGAAGCTTTCTTT	CAISALVGQQNTEAFF
TRBD1	TRBV7-2	.	TRBJ2-1	TGTGCCAGCAGCCAAGACAGGGGGCTTTACAATGAGCAGTTCTTC	CASSQDRGLYNEQFF
.	TRBV5-6	.	TRBJ2-6	TGTGCCAGCAGCTTGGAGCATCCTCCTAACTCTGGGGCCAACGTCCTGACTTTC	CASSLEHPPNSGANVLTF
.	TRBV19	.	TRBJ2-5	TGTGCCAGTAGTATAGATAGGGGGAGCGAAACGGAGACCCAGTACTTC	CASSIDRGSETETQYF
.	TRBV7-9	.	TRBJ1-1	TGTGCCAGCAGCTTGCAACAGGGACAATTAGGCTCTGAAGCTTTCTTT	CASSLQQGQLGSEAFF
.	TRBV10-2	.	TRBJ1-1	TGCGCCAGCAGGTTCAACACTGAAGCTTTCTTT	CASRFNTEAFF
.	TRBV7-3	.	TRBJ2-2	TGTGCCAGCAGCGCCACTAGTGCCGGGGAGCTGTTTTTT	CASSATSAGELFF
.	TRBV7-9	.	TRBJ2-3	TGTGCCAGCAGTCCCCGTTCCTCTCACACAGATACGCAGTATTTT	CASSPRSSHTDTQYF
.	TRBV11-3	.	TRBJ2-3	TGTGCCAGCAGCACAGGGAGGGGTGATACGCAGTATTTT	CASSTGRGDTQYF
.	TRBV7-2	.	TRBJ2-7	TGTGCCAGCAGCTGGGGATTAAGCTCCTACGAGCAGTACTTC	CASSWGLSSYEQYF
.	TRBV7-2	.	TRBJ1-5	TGTGCCAGCAGCCTAGAGGCTAGCAATCAGCCCCAGCATTTT	CASSLEASNQPQHF
.	TRBV11-2	once	TRBJ2-7	TGTGCCAGCAGCCCCGGTGACAGGCCTTTGGGGGACGAGCAGTACTTC	CASSPGDRPLGDEQYF
TRBD1	TRBV30	.	TRBJ1-1	TGTGCCTGGACCGGAGGGCCCCCGGGACAGGGCCTTTTCACTGAAGCTTTCTTT	CAWTGGPPGQGLFTEAFF
.	TRBV7-2	.	TRBJ1-2	TGTGCCAGCAGCTTACGGGGTGCAGGACTCCTGGGAGGCTACACCTTC	CASSLRGAGLLGGYTF
.	TRBV7-9	.	TRBJ1-4	TGTGCCAGCAGCTTAGTGGGAATTACTAATGAAAAACTGTTTTTT	CASSLVGITNEKLFF
.	TRBV19	once	TRBJ1-5	TGTGCCAGTAGTATAGGTGGCAGGCGAGGGGATCAGCCCCAGCATTTT	CASSIGGRRGDQPQHF
TRBD2	TRBV13	.	TRBJ2-7	TGTGCCAGCAGCCCCCTCCAGCGGGAGGGCTACGAGCAGTACTTC	CASSPLQREGYEQYF
.	TRBV7-3	.	TRBJ2-2	TGTGCCAGCAGCTATCGGAGCGGGGAGCTGTTTTTT	CASSYRSGELFF
.	TRBV2	.	TRBJ1-2	TGTGCCAGGAGACACGAGAGTAACTATGGCTACACCTTC	CARRHESNYGYTF
.	TRBV6-1	.	TRBJ1-4	TGTGCCAGCAGTGAAAATTGGGGGAAAGCAACTAATGAAAAACTGTTTTTT	CASSENWGKATNEKLFF